This TCR beta chain was captured by sequencing in a study of blood T cell repertoires in COVID-19. CDR1 LNHDA and CDR2 SQIVND come from the germline V gene (reference sequence). The ends were cut back, 7 bases at V and 1 base at J, with 11 bases in the middle. The CDR3 has 14 amino acids. TCRdb's table, derived via immunoSEQ multiplex PCR, lists solely in-frame clones and lacks some. The sample lists around 120,000 clones, 87% occurring once. The sample was peripheral blood. The sequence came from a woman in her 70s with acute or convalescent COVID-19. This chain links TRBV19 with TRBJ1-5; weak D call: TRBD1 (6 bases). This CDR3 is CASTRGGSNQPQHF. As DNA, the CDR3 is TGTGCCAGTACTAGAGGGGGAAGCAATCAGCCCCAGCATTTT. Full variable domain (missing parts from reference TRBV19 and TRBJ1-5): DGGITQSPKYLFRKEGQNVTLSCEQNLNHDAMYWYRQDPGQGLRLIYYSQIVNDFQKGDIAEGYSVSREKKESFPLTVTSAQKNPTAFYLCASTRGGSNQPQHFGDGTRLSIL.